This T cell receptor beta chain was sequenced during a study of post-analysis software for immune sequencing data. Study overall: In terms of disease course, relapsing-remitting, secondary progressive and progressive-relapsing multiple sclerosis were included.

Findings and limits, study-wide: The normalized Chao1 diversity of multiple sclerosis patients was significantly lower than that of controls. TRBV segments more frequent in patients than in controls numbered roughly 5 and included TRBV5-6, TRBV5-1 and TRBV20-1.

The TCR beta cDNA libraries contained unique molecular identifiers. Researchers reported 400,000 to 550,000 cDNA molecules coming from around 1 to 10 million T cells. TCRdb fed the PCR reads into MiXCR, producing one record per CDR3 protein. The sample carries about 820,000 distinct CDR3 sequences, roughly 50% recorded once. For this clonotype: The target antigen is unknown.

CDR3 length equals 14 residues. Trimming took off 7 bases at V and 0 bases at J, with 13 bases between the two ends. Sample: blood. The gene calls are TRBV12-3 or TRBV12-4 and TRBJ2-7, with a weak D call TRBD2 (5 bases). The sequence was collected from a girl between 5 and 17 years old with multiple sclerosis. CDR3 coding DNA: TGTGCCAGCACTACCACCGGGGACTCCTACGAGCAGTACTTC. Translating gives CASTTTGDSYEQYF.